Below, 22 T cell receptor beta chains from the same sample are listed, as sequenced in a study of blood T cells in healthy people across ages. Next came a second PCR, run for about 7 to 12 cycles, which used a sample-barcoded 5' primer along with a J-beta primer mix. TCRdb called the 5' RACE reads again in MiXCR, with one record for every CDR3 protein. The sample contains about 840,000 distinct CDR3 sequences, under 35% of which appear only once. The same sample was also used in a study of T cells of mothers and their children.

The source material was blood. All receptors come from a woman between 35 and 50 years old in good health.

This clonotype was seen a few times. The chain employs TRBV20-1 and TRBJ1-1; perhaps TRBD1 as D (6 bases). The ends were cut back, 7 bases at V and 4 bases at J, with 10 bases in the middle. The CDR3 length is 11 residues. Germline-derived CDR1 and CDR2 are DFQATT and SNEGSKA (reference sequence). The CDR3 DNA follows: TGCAGTGAAGGAGGGGGCACTGAAGCTTTCTTT. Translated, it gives CSEGGGTEAFF.

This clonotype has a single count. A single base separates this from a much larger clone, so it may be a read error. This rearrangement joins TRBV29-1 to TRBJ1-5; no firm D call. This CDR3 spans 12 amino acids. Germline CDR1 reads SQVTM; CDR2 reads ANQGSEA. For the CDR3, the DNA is TGCAGCGTTTTTGACCCGGGTCAGCCCCGGCATTTT. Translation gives CSVFDPGQPRHF.

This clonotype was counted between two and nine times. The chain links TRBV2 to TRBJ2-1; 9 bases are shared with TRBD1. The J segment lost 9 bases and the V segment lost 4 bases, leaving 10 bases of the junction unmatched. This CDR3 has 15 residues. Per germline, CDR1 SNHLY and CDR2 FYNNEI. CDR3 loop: CASSGGTGNYGEQFF. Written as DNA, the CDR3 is TGTGCCAGCAGTGGAGGGACAGGGAATTACGGTGAGCAGTTCTTC. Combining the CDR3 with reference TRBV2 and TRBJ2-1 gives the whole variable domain EPEVTQTPSHQVTQMGQEVILRCVPISNHLYFYWYRQILGQKVEFLVSFYNNEISEKSEIFDDQFSVERPDGSNFTLKIRSTKLEDSAMYFCASSGGTGNYGEQFFGPGTRLTVL.

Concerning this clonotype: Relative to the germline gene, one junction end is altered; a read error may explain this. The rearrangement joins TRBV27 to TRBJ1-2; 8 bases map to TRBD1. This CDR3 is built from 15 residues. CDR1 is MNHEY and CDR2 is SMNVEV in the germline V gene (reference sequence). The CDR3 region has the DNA TGTGCCAGCAGTTATGTCACAGGGGGAGGCTATGGCCACACCTTC. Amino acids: CASSYVTGGGYGHTF.

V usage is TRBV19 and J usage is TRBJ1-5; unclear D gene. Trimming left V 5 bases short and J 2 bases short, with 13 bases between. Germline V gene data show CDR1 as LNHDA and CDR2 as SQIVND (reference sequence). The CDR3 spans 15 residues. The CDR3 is CASSPVGSRNQPQHF. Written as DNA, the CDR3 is TGTGCCAGTAGTCCGGTGGGATCCCGCAATCAGCCCCAGCATTTT.

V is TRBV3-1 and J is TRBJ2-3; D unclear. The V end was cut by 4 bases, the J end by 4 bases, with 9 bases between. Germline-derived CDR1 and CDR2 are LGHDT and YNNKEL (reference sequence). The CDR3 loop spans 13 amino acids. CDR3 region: CASSPLIPDTQYF. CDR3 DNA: TGTGCCAGCAGCCCCCTAATACCAGATACGCAGTATTTT.

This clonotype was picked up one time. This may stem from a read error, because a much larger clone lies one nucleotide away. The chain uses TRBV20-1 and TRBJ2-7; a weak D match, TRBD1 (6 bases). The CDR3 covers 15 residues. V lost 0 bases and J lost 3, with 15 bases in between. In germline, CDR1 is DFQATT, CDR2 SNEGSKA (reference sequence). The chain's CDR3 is CSARDPEGDDYEQYF. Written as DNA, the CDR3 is TGCAGTGCTAGAGATCCCGAGGGGGATGACTACGAGCAGTACTTC.

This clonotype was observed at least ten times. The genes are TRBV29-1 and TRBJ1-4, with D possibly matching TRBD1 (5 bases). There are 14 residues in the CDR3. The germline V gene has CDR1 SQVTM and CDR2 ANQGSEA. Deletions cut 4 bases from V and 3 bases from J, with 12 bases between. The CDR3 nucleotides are TGCAGCGTTGCGGCCGGACATGCTAATGAAAAACTGTTTTTT. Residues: CSVAAGHANEKLFF.

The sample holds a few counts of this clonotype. The CDR3 sequence: CATSSWAGGADTQYF. The CDR3 DNA sequence: TGTGCCACCAGCAGCTGGGCGGGGGGCGCAGATACGCAGTATTTT. This chain links TRBV15 with TRBJ2-3, with 8 nucleotides matching TRBD2. The CDR3 spans 15 residues. Trimming took 3 bases from V and 4 from J; bases not matched to a gene: 6. Germline loops: CDR1 LNHNV, CDR2 YYDKDF (reference sequence).

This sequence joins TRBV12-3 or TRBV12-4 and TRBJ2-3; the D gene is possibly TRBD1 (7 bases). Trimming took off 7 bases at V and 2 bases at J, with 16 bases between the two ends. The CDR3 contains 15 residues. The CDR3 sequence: CASTPGGSLTDTQYF. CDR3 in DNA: TGTGCCAGCACTCCAGGGGGGTCCCTCACAGATACGCAGTATTTT.

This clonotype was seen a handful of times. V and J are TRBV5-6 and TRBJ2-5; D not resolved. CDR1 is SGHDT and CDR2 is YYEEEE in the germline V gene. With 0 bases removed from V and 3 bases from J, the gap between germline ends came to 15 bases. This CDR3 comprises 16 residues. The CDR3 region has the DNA TGTGCCAGCAGCTTGGTAGCTATCTTACTGGAAGAGACCCAGTACTTC. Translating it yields CASSLVAILLEETQYF.

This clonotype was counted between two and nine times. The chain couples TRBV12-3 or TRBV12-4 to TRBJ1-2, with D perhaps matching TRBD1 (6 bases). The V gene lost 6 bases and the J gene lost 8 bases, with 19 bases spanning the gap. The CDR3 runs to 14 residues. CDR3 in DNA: TGTGCCAGCAGCTCTATACAGGGTTTGGGCGGCTACACCTTC. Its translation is CASSSIQGLGGYTF.

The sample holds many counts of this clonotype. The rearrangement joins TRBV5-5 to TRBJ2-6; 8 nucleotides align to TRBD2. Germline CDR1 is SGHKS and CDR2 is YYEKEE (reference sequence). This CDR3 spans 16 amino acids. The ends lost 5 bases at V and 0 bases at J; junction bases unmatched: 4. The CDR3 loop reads CASRSAGGSGANVLTF. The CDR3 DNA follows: TGTGCCAGCAGGTCCGCGGGAGGCTCTGGGGCCAACGTCCTGACTTTC.

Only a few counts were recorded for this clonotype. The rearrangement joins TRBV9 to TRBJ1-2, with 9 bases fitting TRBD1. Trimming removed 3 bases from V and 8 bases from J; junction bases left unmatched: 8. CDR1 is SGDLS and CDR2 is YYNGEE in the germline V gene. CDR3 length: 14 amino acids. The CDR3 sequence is CASSAEQGAGGYTF. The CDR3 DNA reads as TGTGCCAGCAGCGCTGAACAGGGGGCGGGGGGCTACACCTTC.

CDR3: CASSAQRQGSTGELFF. The CDR3, as DNA: TGTGCCAGCAGTGCACAGAGACAGGGAAGTACCGGGGAGCTGTTTTTT. The V and J genes are TRBV2 and TRBJ2-2; 7 positions match TRBD1. Germline assignment: CDR1 SNHLY and CDR2 FYNNEI. Unmatched junction bases numbered 10, after V lost 4 bases and J lost 5 bases. This CDR3 has 16 amino acids.

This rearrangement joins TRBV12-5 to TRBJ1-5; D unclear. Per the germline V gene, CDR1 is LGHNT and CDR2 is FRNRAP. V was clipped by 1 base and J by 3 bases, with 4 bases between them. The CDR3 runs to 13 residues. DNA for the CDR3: TGTGCTAGTGGTTTGGACACCAATCAGCCCCAGCATTTT. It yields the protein CASGLDTNQPQHF.

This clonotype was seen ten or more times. The CDR3: CASSFASDNEQYF. DNA for the CDR3: TGTGCCAGCAGTTTCGCTAGCGACAACGAGCAGTACTTC. This chain connects TRBV28 to TRBJ2-7; a weak D match, TRBD2 (6 bases). Germline CDR1 and CDR2: MDHEN and SYDVKM. The CDR3 contains 13 residues. Trimming cost V 3 bases and J 5 bases, with 11 bases left between them.

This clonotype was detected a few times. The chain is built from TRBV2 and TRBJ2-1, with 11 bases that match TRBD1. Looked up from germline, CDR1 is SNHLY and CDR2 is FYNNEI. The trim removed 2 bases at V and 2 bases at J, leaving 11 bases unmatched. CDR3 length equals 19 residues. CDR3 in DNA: TGTGCCAGCAGTGAAACTTGGGTCTGGGGACAGGGGGCCTACAATGAGCAGTTCTTC. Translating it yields CASSETWVWGQGAYNEQFF.

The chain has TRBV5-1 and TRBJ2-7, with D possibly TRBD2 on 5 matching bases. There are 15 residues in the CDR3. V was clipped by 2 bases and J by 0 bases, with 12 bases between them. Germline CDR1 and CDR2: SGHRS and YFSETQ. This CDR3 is CASSLDGVSSYEQYF. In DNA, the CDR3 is TGCGCCAGCAGCTTAGACGGGGTTTCCTCCTACGAGCAGTACTTC.

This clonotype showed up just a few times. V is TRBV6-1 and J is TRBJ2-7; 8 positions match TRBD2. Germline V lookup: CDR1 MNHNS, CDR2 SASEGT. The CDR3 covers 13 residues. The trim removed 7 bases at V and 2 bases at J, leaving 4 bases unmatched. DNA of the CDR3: TGTGCCAGCATTAGGACTAGCCCCTACGAGCAGTACTTC. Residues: CASIRTSPYEQYF.

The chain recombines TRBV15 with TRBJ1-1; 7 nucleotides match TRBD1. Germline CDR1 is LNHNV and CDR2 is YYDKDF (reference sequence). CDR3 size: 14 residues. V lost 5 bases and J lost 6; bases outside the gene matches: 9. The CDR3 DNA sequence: TGTGCCACCAGCCATCCTTCGCAGGGGGCTGAAGCTTTCTTT. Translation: CATSHPSQGAEAFF. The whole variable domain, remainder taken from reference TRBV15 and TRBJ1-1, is DAMVIQNPRYQVTQFGKPVTLSCSQTLNHNVMYWYQQKSSQAPKLLFHYYDKDFNNEADTPDNFQSRRPNTSFCFLDIRSPGLGDTAMYLCATSHPSQGAEAFFGQGTRLTVV.

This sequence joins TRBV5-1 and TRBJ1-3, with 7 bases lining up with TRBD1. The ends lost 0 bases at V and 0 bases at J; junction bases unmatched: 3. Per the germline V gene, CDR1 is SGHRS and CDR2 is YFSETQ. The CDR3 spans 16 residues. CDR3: CASSLVTGDSGNTIYF. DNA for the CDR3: TGCGCCAGCAGCTTGGTTACAGGGGACTCTGGAAACACCATATATTTT.